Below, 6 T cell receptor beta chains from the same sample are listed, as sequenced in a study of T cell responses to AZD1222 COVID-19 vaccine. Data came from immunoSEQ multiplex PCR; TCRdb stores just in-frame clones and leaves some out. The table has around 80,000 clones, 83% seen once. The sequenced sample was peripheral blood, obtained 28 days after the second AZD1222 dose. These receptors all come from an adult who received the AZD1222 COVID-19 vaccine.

In DNA, the CDR3 is TGTGCCAGCAGTTTAGAGGGCGGGGAGCTGTTTTTT. It encodes CASSLEGGELFF. This chain links TRBV12-3 or TRBV12-4 with TRBJ2-2; D is undetermined. Trimming took 1 base from V and 7 from J, leaving 4 bases between them. The CDR3 runs to 12 residues.

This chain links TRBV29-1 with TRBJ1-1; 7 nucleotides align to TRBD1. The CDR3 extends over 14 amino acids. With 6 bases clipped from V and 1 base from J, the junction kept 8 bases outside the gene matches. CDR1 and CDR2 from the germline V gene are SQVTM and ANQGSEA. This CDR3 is CSVYSWTGNTEAFF. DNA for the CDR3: TGCAGCGTATACTCCTGGACAGGGAACACTGAAGCTTTCTTT.

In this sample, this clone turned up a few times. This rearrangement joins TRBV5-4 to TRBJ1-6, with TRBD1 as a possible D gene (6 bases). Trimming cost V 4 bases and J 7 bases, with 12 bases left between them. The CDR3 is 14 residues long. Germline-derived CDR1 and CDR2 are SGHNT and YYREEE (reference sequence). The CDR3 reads CASSIQGRNSPLHF. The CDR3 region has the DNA TGTGCCAGCAGCATACAGGGTAGGAATTCACCCCTCCACTTT.

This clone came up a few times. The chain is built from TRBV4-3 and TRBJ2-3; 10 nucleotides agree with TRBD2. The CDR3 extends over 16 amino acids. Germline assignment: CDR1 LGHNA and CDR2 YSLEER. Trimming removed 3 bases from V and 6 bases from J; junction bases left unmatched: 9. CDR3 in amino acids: CASSQIAGGRGDTQYF. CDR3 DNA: TGCGCCAGCAGCCAGATAGCGGGAGGCCGAGGGGATACGCAGTATTTT.

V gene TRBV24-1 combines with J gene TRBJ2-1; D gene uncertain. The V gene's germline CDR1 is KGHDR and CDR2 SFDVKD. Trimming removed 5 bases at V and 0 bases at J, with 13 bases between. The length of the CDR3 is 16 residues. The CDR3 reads CATSGIKGSSYNEQFF. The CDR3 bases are TGTGCCACCAGTGGTATAAAAGGAAGCTCCTACAATGAGCAGTTCTTC.

The CDR3 here is CASSLAPAAVLEQYF. The DNA of the CDR3 is TGTGCCAGCAGCTTAGCGCCAGCGGCCGTTTTGGAGCAGTACTTC. The J gene is TRBJ2-7, the V gene TRBV11-2; possibly TRBD2 for D (5 bases). The CDR3 spans 15 residues. Germline lookup yields CDR1 SGHAT and CDR2 FQNNGV. With 1 base removed from V and 7 bases from J, the gap between germline ends came to 17 bases.